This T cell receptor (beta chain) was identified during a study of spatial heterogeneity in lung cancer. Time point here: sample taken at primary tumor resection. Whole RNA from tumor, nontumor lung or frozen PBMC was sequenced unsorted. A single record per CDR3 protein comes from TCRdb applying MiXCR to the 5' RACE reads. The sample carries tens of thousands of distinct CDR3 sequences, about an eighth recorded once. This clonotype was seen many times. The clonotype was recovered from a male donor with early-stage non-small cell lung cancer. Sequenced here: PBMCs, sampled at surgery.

In DNA form, the CDR3 reads TGTGCCAGCTGTCCCCAGAACACTGAAGCTTTCTTT. Protein: CASCPQNTEAFF. The chain is built from TRBV2 and TRBJ1-1; D remains ambiguous. The CDR3 runs 12 residues. The ends were cut back, 8 bases at V and 1 base at J, with 8 bases in the middle. Germline V gives CDR1 SNHLY, CDR2 FYNNEI.